The sequence of this TCR beta chain was determined in a study of CD8 T cells in ankylosing spondylitis. Study-level findings and limits: One TCR beta motif, made up of roughly 8 highly homologous variants, appeared characteristic of ankylosing spondylitis blood.

TCRdb reprocessed the 5' RACE reads with MiXCR, giving one entry per CDR3 protein. The data hold fewer than 550,000 distinct CDR3 sequences, with approximately 5% observed a single time. This clonotype showed up many times. Its antigen is unknown. Deletions cut 2 bases from V and 1 base from J, with 11 bases between. Germline assignment: CDR1 SGHTA and CDR2 FQGTGA. This CDR3 contains 15 residues. The sequenced material came from blood, either unsorted or a sorted T cell fraction (not recorded which). J is TRBJ2-5 and V is TRBV7-3; tentative D call: TRBD2 (5 bases). The clonotype originates from a male donor with ankylosing spondylitis. Here the CDR3 DNA reads TGTGCCAGCAGCTTATTCGCCGGGATCCAAGAGACCCAGTACTTC. Translated, it gives CASSLFAGIQETQYF. The full variable domain, completed using reference TRBV7-3 and TRBJ2-5, is GAGVSQTPSNKVTEKGKYVELRCDPISGHTALYWYRQSLGQGPEFLIYFQGTGAADDSGLPNDRFFAVRPEGSVSTLKIQRTERGDSAVYLCASSLFAGIQETQYFGPGTRLLVL.